The entry below describes one TCR beta chain. The antigen this receptor binds is unknown. No per-base quality is available; no much larger clone lies one base away. V is cut back by 4 bases and J by 0 bases, with 4 bases in the junction unmatched. The germline V gene gives CDR1 as SNHLY and CDR2 as FYNNEI. The CDR3 runs 15 residues from the cysteine to the phenylalanine. The sequence is cut down to CDR3 DNA, 45 bases in frame from base 1. The data belong to a study of shared clonotypes between healthy human individuals (dated by TCRdb to the early 2020s). Regarding the research as a whole: A couple of women and a few men aged 18 to 49 years were included in the cohort. To estimate repertoire size and how much clonotypes are shared between individuals, the study performed deep sequencing of blood TCR repertoires from about five healthy adults. Different laboratories and diverse techniques were used to prepare libraries and sequence TCR repertoires, to increase sequencing depth and limit assay-specific biases. Each donor's leukapheresis produced roughly between roughly 0.85 and 9.5 billion PBMCs. For each donor, CD4 naive and CD4 memory were each given three plates, CD8 naive was given two plates, and CD8 memory was given one plate. Here is what the overall study found, with its caveats: Clonotypes shared by all four sorted-subset donors showed higher generation probabilities than non-shared clonotypes. Naive subsets generally had larger estimated clonotype richness than memory subsets did. Only blood was sampled, and tissue TCR repertoires likely differ from those in blood. Pairwise subsampling indicated that sequencing depth was expected to affect the degree of clonotype sharing among donors. The small number of donors limited the genetic and exposure-history diversity represented. Sharing across a few donors was observed for about 5% of naive CD4, 3.5% of naive CD8, over 2% of memory CD4, and around 0.42% of memory CD8 clonotypes. Incomplete sequencing was indicated by rarefaction of sorted-subset datasets, despite the large sequencing depth.

CD8 naive samples consisted of CD45RO-negative cells that were positively selected for CCR7, yielding a CD45RA+CCR7+ population without TemRA cells. Healthy HIV-negative adults with no recently reported acute infections or vaccinations were included as donors. All donors were Caucasian adults living in Nashville, Tennessee, USA. Blood was collected by leukapheresis, and PBMCs were isolated by Ficoll-Histopaque density gradient centrifugation and then cryopreserved in liquid nitrogen vapor phase. Purity and quantity of every magnetically sorted T cell population were checked by analytical flow cytometry. From each sorted fraction, genomic DNA was isolated and quantified by UV absorbance on a Nanodrop 2000c. Using the deep immunoSEQ assay, multiplex PCR amplified TCR CDR3 regions from genomic DNA. Extracted genomic DNA from each cell subset was spread evenly across all wells of several immunoSEQ 96-well plates, with each plate serving as a replicate. For sorted subsets, each replicate PCR was loaded with roughly 190 ng genomic DNA, equivalent to 30,000 or so T cell genomes. Purified libraries were measured with a Qubit 3.0 fluorometer, size-checked on a Bioanalyzer 2100, and measured again with the KAPA Library Quantification kit. Every immunoSEQ 96-well plate was sequenced on a separate single-read 150-cycle Illumina NextSeq 550 flow cell. Regarding the original processing steps: Because the immunoSEQ output included only junctional sequences and no quality scores, the filtering could not be the same as the filtering used for full-length reads. To assign V/J genes and CDR3, sequences were annotated using PyIR, a Python wrapper for IgBLAST v1.9, with IMGT germline references. Reads were removed for weak V/J assignments (E-value above 1e-6), missing CDR3, stop codons, out-of-frame junctions, or ambiguous translated residues. V3J clonotypes were defined as sequences sharing the same inferred V gene, J gene, and CDR3 amino acid sequence. Percentage overlap between repertoires was computed as shared unique clonotypes divided by the size of the smaller repertoire. Repertoire richness was assessed with RTK rarefaction, the Chao1 estimator, and Recon v2.1 estimates of unobserved clonotypes. Generation probabilities were computed with OLGA for all TCRbeta clonotypes obtained by the gDNA method from several donors. The clones in this table, taken by TCRdb from immuneACCESS, are in-frame only. Not every clone is retained; where verified, under half of the shortfall comes from an unresolved V gene, and the cause of the rest is unknown. That table gives V, J and clone size, and the DNA gave D and trimming. Present in this sample are 2 million to 2.5 million clones, roughly 95% of which were seen just once. Of the sample, more than 0.95% is held by the ten largest clones.

This receptor was identified in a man aged 18 to 29 in good health. This chain joins TRBV2 to TRBJ2-7, and 9 bases in between align with TRBD1. The sequencing input was naive CD8+ T cells sorted from blood. Per the publication, the cell subset or site label means: CD45RA+CCR7+. The base sequence is TGTGCCAGCAGTGCCCGGACAGGGGACTCCTACGAGCAGTACTTC. Translated, it gives CASSARTGDSYEQYF.